The present T cell receptor (beta chain) was sequenced within a study of blood T cell repertoires in COVID-19. Study-wide background: Sources were T cells, B-cell-depleted T cells, or PBMCs; the material itself was cDNA or gDNA.

Sequenced by immunoSEQ multiplex PCR; TCRdb stores in-frame clones only, minus some. The sample carries fewer than 450,000 clones, around 90% recorded once. The CDR3 has 17 residues. V lost 1 base, J lost 5 bases, and 20 bases lay in between. CDR1 is SNHLY, CDR2 FYNNEI, per germline. Participant-given clinical history determined each cohort assignment. The sequence derives from a woman aged 40 to 49 with acute COVID-19. The material sequenced was PBMCs or T cells enriched from blood (not recorded which). The chain has TRBV2 and TRBJ1-1, with D uncertain. Written as DNA, the CDR3 is TGTGCCAGCAGTGAAGGTCGCGCCGGAGGGCGGGGAACTGAAGCTTTCTTT. This translates into CASSEGRAGGRGTEAFF.